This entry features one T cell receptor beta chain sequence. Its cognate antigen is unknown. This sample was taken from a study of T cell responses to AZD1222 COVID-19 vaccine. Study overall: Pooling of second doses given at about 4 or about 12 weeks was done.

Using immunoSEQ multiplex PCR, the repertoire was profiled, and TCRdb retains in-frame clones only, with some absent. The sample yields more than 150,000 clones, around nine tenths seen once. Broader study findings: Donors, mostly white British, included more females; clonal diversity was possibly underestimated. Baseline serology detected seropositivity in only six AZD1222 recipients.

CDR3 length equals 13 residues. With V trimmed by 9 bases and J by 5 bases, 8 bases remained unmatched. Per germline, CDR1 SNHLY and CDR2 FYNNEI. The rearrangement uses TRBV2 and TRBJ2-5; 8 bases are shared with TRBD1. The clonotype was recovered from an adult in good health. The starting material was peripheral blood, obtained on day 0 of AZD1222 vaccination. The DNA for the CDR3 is TGTGCCAGAAACAGGGGGGTGGAGGAGACCCAGTACTTC. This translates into CARNRGVEETQYF.